This T cell receptor beta chain stems from a study of T cells after yellow fever vaccination. Study findings and constraints: Compared with primary, the secondary response was weaker and peaked at day 5, not 15. The bulk population could contribute abundant contaminating clonotypes to FACS-sorted repertoires. Among all clonotypes, a small share was observed in both CD4 and CD8 compartments.

TCRdb itself ran the 5' RACE reads through MiXCR, one entry per CDR3 protein. The sample consists of 450,000 to 550,000 distinct CDR3 sequences, just over 20% of them appearing once. Germline loops: CDR1 SGHTA, CDR2 FQGTGA. V was clipped by 6 bases and J by 0 bases, with 13 bases between them. The CDR3 is 15 amino acids. Comments on this clonotype: Its target is unknown.

This sample comprised PBMCs, obtained roughly 20 days after the first yellow fever vaccination. The sequence derives from a man between 18 and 35 years old who received the YFV17D yellow fever vaccine. The chain joins TRBV7-3 to TRBJ2-3; no definite D call. The CDR3, as DNA: TGTGCCAGCAGTCTTAGGGTTACTAGCACAGATACGCAGTATTTT. It specifies CASSLRVTSTDTQYF.